A single sample is the source of the 26 T cell receptor beta chains below, sequenced in a study of Tregs in tolerant kidney transplant recipients. Clones were read by immunoSEQ multiplex PCR, and TCRdb kept only the in-frame ones, dropping some. This repertoire includes approximately 52,000 clones. The specimen was CD4+ T cells from blood, collected before the transplant. Source of these receptors: a human donor who received a combined kidney and bone marrow transplant.

Details on this clone: The read is 3 residues too short to cover the CDR3 end, so that end is filled in from the germline J gene. This rearrangement joins TRBV5-6 to TRBJ2-2; maybe TRBD2 (5 bases). The CDR3 extends over 14 amino acids. In germline, CDR1 is SGHDT, CDR2 YYEEEE. Trimming removed 4 bases from V and 2 bases from J, with 9 bases in between. The DNA read from the CDR3 is TGTGCCAGCAGCCGCGGACTTAACACCGGGGAG. Translating it yields CASSRGLNTGE. From start to end, the CDR3 is CASSRGLNTGELFF. The complete variable domain, with remaining parts taken from reference TRBV5-6 and TRBJ2-2, reads DAGVTQSPTHLIKTRGQQVTLRCSPKSGHDTVSWYQQALGQGPQFIFQYYEEEERQRGNFPDRFSGHQFPNYSSELNVNALLLGDSALYLCASSRGLNTGELFFGEGSRLTVL.

The CDR3 is CASSGQVSTDTQYF. Partial CDR3 DNA: TGTGCCAGCAGTGGTCAGGTTAGCACAGATACG. J is TRBJ2-3 and V is TRBV6-1; D remains ambiguous. The read finishes 3 residues shy of the CDR3 end, and the germline J gene is used to complete it. Germline-derived CDR1 and CDR2 are MNHNS and SASEGT. The CDR3 contains 14 residues. Trimming removed 4 bases from V and 0 bases from J, with 8 bases in between.

Concerning this clone: The CDR3 end lies 3 residues beyond the end of the read and is filled in from the germline J gene. This chain links TRBV30 with TRBJ2-1; 13 nucleotides match TRBD2. CDR3 length equals 16 residues. V lost 2 bases to trimming and J lost 9 bases; unmatched junction nucleotides: 10. Germline CDR1 GTSNPN, CDR2 SVGIG (reference sequence). The CDR3 sequence is CAWSHPGLAGASEQFF. The sequenced CDR3 bases are TGTGCCTGGAGTCACCCAGGACTAGCGGGAGCCAGTGAG.

On this clone: The read halts 3 residues ahead of the CDR3 end, with the missing end drawn from the germline J gene. The rearrangement joins TRBV11-2 to TRBJ2-1; D unclear. V was cut by 0 bases and J by 0 bases, with 6 bases left in between. CDR1 SGHAT and CDR2 FQNNGV come from the germline V gene. The CDR3 consists of 15 residues. This chain's CDR3 is CASSLDRGSYNEQFF. The sequenced part of the CDR3 DNA is TGTGCCAGCAGCTTAGATCGCGGCTCCTACAATGAG.

The CDR3 DNA, read in part, is TGTGCCAGCAGTTCCGCCACAGGGGAGGTCCGCACAGATACG. Translated, it gives CASSSATGEVRTDT. The CDR3, in full, reads CASSSATGEVRTDTQYF. The rearrangement joins TRBV6-2 or TRBV6-3 to TRBJ2-3; D is possibly TRBD1 (7 bases). The read halts 3 residues ahead of the CDR3 end, with the missing end drawn from the germline J gene. This CDR3 region has 17 residues. The germline V gene has CDR1 MNHEY and CDR2 SVGEGT. Between the trimmed V and J ends, which lost 4 bases and 1 base, there was a span of 18 bases.

As concerns this clone: The read terminates 3 residues before the CDR3 end, so the remaining end is supplied by the germline J gene. The chain has TRBV7-2 and TRBJ1-1, with D possibly TRBD1 on 5 matching bases. V gave up 1 base and J gave up 1 base, with 10 bases separating them. CDR3 length: 15 residues. CDR1 and CDR2 from the germline V gene are SGHTA and FQGNSA. Partial CDR3 DNA: TGTGCCAGCAGCTTAGTACTCGGGGGGAACACTGAA. Translation gives CASSLVLGGNTE. From start to end, the CDR3 is CASSLVLGGNTEAFF.

With respect to this clone: The sequence runs out 3 residues before the end of the CDR3; the remainder is reconstructed from the germline J gene. The V and J genes are TRBV29-1 and TRBJ2-1; TRBD2 aligns across 9 bases. This CDR3 has 13 amino acids. CDR1 is SQVTM, CDR2 ANQGSEA, per germline. V lost 3 bases, J lost 9 bases, and 6 bases stayed unmatched. CDR3 bases read: TGCAGCGTTGAGGGTCAAGCGGGAGGTGAG. Its translation is CSVEGQAGGE. The entire CDR3 protein is CSVEGQAGGEQFF.

Remarks on this clone: The missing CDR3 end, 3 residues past where the read stops, is filled in from the germline J gene. The V call is TRBV7-9, the J call TRBJ1-6; 8 nucleotides agree with TRBD1. The CDR3 loop spans 15 amino acids. The V segment lost 5 bases and the J segment 7 bases; nucleotides outside the gene matches: 7. Looked up from germline, CDR1 is SEHNR and CDR2 is FQNEAQ (reference sequence). The CDR3 bases that were read are TGTGCCAGCAGCCCCGGACAGGGAGCCAATTCACCC. It encodes CASSPGQGANSP. The full CDR3 reads CASSPGQGANSPLHF.

For this clone: The read is 3 residues too short to cover the CDR3 end, so that end is filled in from the germline J gene. This chain connects TRBV5-1 to TRBJ2-2, with 10 bases lining up with TRBD2. The CDR3 is 15 residues long. V was clipped by 2 bases and J by 5 bases; unmatched bases: 3. Germline values: CDR1 SGHRS, CDR2 YFSETQ. The CDR3 is CASSLPAGGTGELFF. The CDR3 bases that were read are TGCGCCAGCAGCTTACCAGCGGGAGGGACCGGGGAG.

Notes on this clone: Coverage ceases 3 residues before the CDR3 finishes, and the germline J gene fills in the end. The chain is built from TRBV5-1 and TRBJ1-4; D is possibly TRBD1 (6 bases). V was cut by 6 bases and J by 0 bases, with 12 bases left in between. The CDR3 loop spans 15 amino acids. The V gene's germline CDR1 is SGHRS and CDR2 YFSETQ. The CDR3 loop reads CASTSGTPTNEKLFF. The part of the CDR3 DNA that was read is TGCGCCAGCACATCCGGGACACCAACTAATGAAAAA.

CDR3 bases read: TGTGCCAGCTCCCGAGGGGGCATTGGCACTGAA. This gives the protein CASSRGGIGTE. The whole CDR3 protein is CASSRGGIGTEAFF. The rearrangement links TRBV18 to TRBJ1-1; 7 nucleotides agree with TRBD1. The read comes to an end 3 residues before the CDR3 does, leaving the germline J gene to fill in the end. Germline assignment: CDR1 KGHSH and CDR2 LQKENI. Trimming at V came to 6 bases and at J to 4 bases, leaving 8 bases not matched to a gene. The CDR3 spans 14 residues.

Details on this clone: The read ends 3 residues shy of where the CDR3 ends; the end is completed using the germline J gene. J is TRBJ1-5 and V is TRBV20-1; D not certain. From germline, CDR1 is DFQATT and CDR2 SNEGSKA (reference sequence). Trimming pared 1 base from V and 6 bases from J, leaving 10 bases between. The CDR3 has 13 residues. The part of the CDR3 DNA that was read is TGCAGTGCTAGAGCGCAGGTGGGTCAGCCC. It yields the protein CSARAQVGQP. The entire CDR3 protein is CSARAQVGQPQHF.

Regarding this clone: The CDR3 end is not reached by the read, which stops 3 residues before it; the germline J gene fills it in. This chain connects TRBV5-1 to TRBJ2-2; the match to TRBD2 covers 7 bases. This CDR3 has 16 residues. V shed 6 bases and J 0 bases; nucleotides not matched to a gene: 8. The germline CDR1 and CDR2 sequences are SGHRS and YFSETQ. The CDR3 loop is CASTVMTSTNTGELFF. The sequenced part of the CDR3 DNA is TGCGCCAGCACCGTCATGACTAGCACGAACACCGGGGAG.

A word on this clone: Sequencing ends 3 residues short of the CDR3 end; the germline J gene provides the rest. This chain uses TRBV5-1 with TRBJ2-2; 7 bases are a match to TRBD1. The germline V gene has CDR1 SGHRS and CDR2 YFSETQ. The CDR3 covers 15 residues. Trimming took 6 bases from V and 1 from J; bases not matched to a gene: 6. The CDR3 bases that were read are TGCGCCAGCACGACGGGACAGCTGAACACCGGGGAG. Translation gives CASTTGQLNTGE. From start to end, the CDR3 is CASTTGQLNTGELFF. Together with reference TRBV5-1 and TRBJ2-2, the CDR3 gives the full variable domain: KAGVTQTPRYLIKTRGQQVTLSCSPISGHRSVSWYQQTPGQGLQFLFEYFSETQRNKGNFPGRFSGRQFSNSRSEMNVSTLELGDSALYLCASTTGQLNTGELFFGEGSRLTVL.

Points on this clone: Coverage ceases 3 residues before the CDR3 finishes, and the germline J gene fills in the end. J is TRBJ2-1 and V is TRBV7-7; D is possibly TRBD1 (6 bases). V lost 11 bases, J lost 5 bases, and 22 bases lay in between. CDR1 and CDR2 from the germline V gene are SSHAT and FNYEAQ (reference sequence). This CDR3 comprises 15 residues. The CDR3 here is CAVAVTGGEDNEQFF. CDR3 DNA (partial): TGTGCCGTCGCGGTGACAGGCGGCGAGGACAATGAG.

About this clone itself: The CDR3 end is not reached by the read, which stops 3 residues before it; the germline J gene fills it in. The gene calls are TRBV7-9 and TRBJ1-5; TRBD1 agrees at 11 bases. V dropped 5 bases and J dropped 9; count of bases not matched to a gene: 6. From germline, CDR1 is SEHNR and CDR2 FQNEAQ (reference sequence). CDR3 length: 14 amino acids. The part of the CDR3 DNA that was read is TGTGCCAGCAGCGCCGGGACAGGGGGTCGGCCC. Translating gives CASSAGTGGRP. The entire CDR3 protein reads CASSAGTGGRPQHF.

Comment on this clone: The read comes to an end 3 residues before the CDR3 does, leaving the germline J gene to fill in the end. V gene TRBV5-3 combines with J gene TRBJ2-1; 9 bases match TRBD1. TRBV5-3 is annotated as an ORF whose role is uncertain. With 1 base clipped from V and 9 bases from J, the junction kept 2 bases outside the gene matches. The CDR3 sequence is 13 residues long. CDR3 in amino acids: CARSLRTGVEQFF. CDR3 DNA, as far as it was read: TGTGCCAGAAGCTTGAGGACAGGGGTTGAG.

Regarding this clone: Read coverage stops 3 residues before the CDR3 terminus; the germline J gene supplies the remainder. The V gene is TRBV20-1, the J gene TRBJ2-7; D may be TRBD1 or TRBD2 (5 bases each). Germline V gives CDR1 DFQATT, CDR2 SNEGSKA (reference sequence). CDR3 length: 13 residues. The V end lost 6 bases, the J end lost 6 bases, and 18 bases lay between the germline ends. Here the CDR3 reads CSAPEGSRFEQYF. The CDR3 bases that were read are TGCAGTGCCCCCGAGGGGAGTCGGTTCGAG.

About this clone: With the read ending 3 residues before the CDR3 end, the germline J gene is used to fill in that end. The chain recombines TRBV6-1 with TRBJ1-1, with D unresolved. The germline gives CDR1 MNHNS, CDR2 SASEGT. CDR3 length: 13 residues. The V gene lost 0 bases and the J gene lost 6 bases, with 8 bases spanning the gap. The part of the CDR3 DNA that was read is TGTGCCAGCAGTGAAGCGAGGGTGTCTGAA. Translation: CASSEARVSE. The entire CDR3 protein reads CASSEARVSEAFF.

Regarding this clone: With the read ending 3 residues before the CDR3 end, the germline J gene is used to fill in that end. V and J are TRBV18 and TRBJ2-7; D may correspond to TRBD1 or TRBD2 (6 bases each). V was shortened by 3 bases and J by 0 bases, with 18 bases between the two germline ends. The CDR3 is made up of 17 amino acids. Germline CDR1 is KGHSH and CDR2 is LQKENI. The CDR3 bases that were read are TGTGCCAGCTCACCGGGAGGACAGCTATATAGCTCCTACGAG. The encoded protein is CASSPGGQLYSSYE. The CDR3 as a whole reads CASSPGGQLYSSYEQYF.

A note on this clone: The sequenced fragment ends 3 residues before the CDR3 boundary, so the rest is inferred from the germline J gene. The chain joins TRBV5-1 to TRBJ2-7; 12 bases fit TRBD2. The trim removed 1 base at V and 2 bases at J, leaving 7 bases unmatched. This CDR3 has 17 residues. Germline CDR1 reads SGHRS; CDR2 reads YFSETQ. CDR3 loop: CASSLKLAGGLAYEQYF. Partial CDR3 DNA: TGCGCCAGCAGCTTGAAGCTAGCGGGAGGGCTGGCCTACGAG. The full variable domain, with the rest looked up from reference TRBV5-1 and TRBJ2-7, is KAGVTQTPRYLIKTRGQQVTLSCSPISGHRSVSWYQQTPGQGLQFLFEYFSETQRNKGNFPGRFSGRQFSNSRSEMNVSTLELGDSALYLCASSLKLAGGLAYEQYFGPGTRLTVT.

Of note for this clone: Read data end 3 residues before the CDR3 end; the end is taken from the germline J gene. The chain couples TRBV20-1 to TRBJ1-5; D gene uncertain. CDR1 DFQATT and CDR2 SNEGSKA come from the germline V gene (reference sequence). The CDR3 has 13 residues. The V and J ends lost 1 base and 4 bases respectively, with 8 bases between them. This chain's CDR3 is CSARGTTNQPQHF. Incomplete CDR3 DNA: TGCAGTGCTAGAGGGACTACAAATCAGCCC.

On this clone: The DNA ends 3 residues before the CDR3 does, and the rest of the CDR3 is filled in from the germline J gene. This chain connects TRBV7-9 to TRBJ1-4, with TRBD1 matching 7 bases. The V gene's germline CDR1 is SEHNR and CDR2 FQNEAQ (reference sequence). The CDR3 is made up of 14 amino acids. The trim removed 5 bases at V and 3 bases at J, leaving 3 bases unmatched. The CDR3 spells CASSRQGSNEKLFF. The CDR3 DNA, read in part, is TGTGCCAGCAGCCGACAGGGTTCTAATGAAAAA.

About this clone: The observed sequence ends 3 residues before the CDR3 terminus, with the missing tail filled in from the germline J gene. V and J are TRBV11-2 and TRBJ2-7, with 8 bases matching TRBD1. The CDR3 runs 13 residues. CDR1 and CDR2 from the germline V gene are SGHAT and FQNNGV. Trimming took 3 bases from V and 5 from J; bases not matched to a gene: 3. CDR3 sequence: CASSFHRGNEQYF. Partial CDR3 DNA: TGTGCCAGCAGCTTTCACAGGGGGAACGAG.

Regarding this clone: The read finishes 3 residues shy of the CDR3 end, and the germline J gene is used to complete it. J is TRBJ2-1 and V is TRBV6-4; TRBD1 is a possible D gene (6 bases). With 6 bases removed from V and 8 bases from J, the gap between germline ends came to 11 bases. Germline-derived CDR1 and CDR2 are MRHNA and SNTAGT. The CDR3 extends over 12 amino acids. CDR3 sequence: CASRTDRYEQFF. The DNA read from the CDR3 is TGTGCCAGCAGGACAGACAGGTATGAG.

For this clone: The CDR3 goes on 3 residues after the read ends, and that part is filled in from the germline J gene. The genes are TRBV20-1 and TRBJ2-3; 9 nucleotides align to TRBD2. V lost 6 bases to trimming and J lost 2 bases; unmatched junction nucleotides: 6. This CDR3 spans 14 amino acids. Germline V lookup: CDR1 DFQATT, CDR2 SNEGSKA (reference sequence). Incomplete CDR3 DNA: TGCAGTGCCAAGCTAGCGGGGAACACAGATACG. It specifies CSAKLAGNTDT. The whole CDR3 sequence is CSAKLAGNTDTQYF.